The 22 T cell receptor beta chains below come from one sample, sequenced in a study of CD4 T cells in relation to SARS-CoV-2 and coronaviruses. Before the COVID-19 pandemic, during about 2011-2019, CD4+ T cells were taken from unexposed donors. Data came from immunoSEQ multiplex PCR; TCRdb stores just in-frame clones and leaves some out. This table has 60,000 to 75,000 clones, about 92% appearing once. The sequenced sample was naive CD4+ T cells from PBMCs. The subset here: naive CD4+ T cells isolated by negative enrichment. The receptors originated from a human donor in good health.

The genes are TRBV5-1 and TRBJ2-7, with 7 positions matching TRBD2. V trimming: 4 bases; J trimming: 2 bases; junction bases outside the gene matches: 9. CDR1 and CDR2 (germline): SGHRS, YFSETQ. CDR3 length equals 15 residues. The DNA of the CDR3 is TGCGCCAGCAGCGTTTTAGCGGGCCTGACCTACGAGCAGTACTTC. Its protein is CASSVLAGLTYEQYF.

The rearrangement uses TRBV5-1 and TRBJ2-3, with 11 positions matching TRBD2. V trimming: 2 bases; J trimming: 5 bases; junction bases outside the gene matches: 7. CDR1 is SGHRS, CDR2 YFSETQ, per germline. The CDR3 contains 16 residues. The CDR3, as DNA: TGCGCCAGCAGCTTAGCGACTAGCGGGGTTGGAGATACGCAGTATTTT. This encodes CASSLATSGVGDTQYF.

This rearrangement joins TRBV5-1 to TRBJ1-5, with D unclear. Trimming took 0 bases from V and 4 from J, leaving 8 bases between them. The CDR3 length is 14 residues. The germline gives CDR1 SGHRS, CDR2 YFSETQ. Written as DNA, the CDR3 is TGCGCCAGCAGCTTGGAGGGAGGGAATCAGCCCCAGCATTTT. Its translation: CASSLEGGNQPQHF.

The CDR3 DNA is TGTGCCAGCAGCGTTAGCGGGGGGTTCCTAGATACGCAGTATTTT. Amino acids: CASSVSGGFLDTQYF. J is TRBJ2-3 and V is TRBV7-3; the match to TRBD2 covers 10 bases. CDR1 and CDR2 from the germline V gene are SGHTA and FQGTGA. The CDR3 loop spans 15 amino acids. Trimming took 5 bases from V and 5 from J; bases not matched to a gene: 7.

The gene calls are TRBV7-8 and TRBJ2-7; TRBD1 matches at 11 bases. This CDR3 spans 15 amino acids. Germline-derived CDR1 and CDR2 are SGHVS and FQNEAQ. V was pared by 1 base and J by 4 bases, with 3 bases of the junction left unmatched. The DNA for the CDR3 is TGTGCCAGCAGCTTAGGGGGACAGGGGGTTTACGAGCAGTACTTC. It yields the protein CASSLGGQGVYEQYF. The whole variable domain, filled in from reference TRBV7-8 and TRBJ2-7, reads GAGVSQSPRYKVAKRGQDVALRCDPISGHVSLFWYQQALGQGPEFLTYFQNEAQLDKSGLPSDRFFAERPEGSVSTLKIQRTQQEDSAVYLCASSLGGQGVYEQYFGPGTRLTVT.

The rearrangement links TRBV10-1 to TRBJ2-3; D might be TRBD1 (5 bases). V lost 4 bases and J 0 bases, leaving 20 bases between the germline ends. CDR3 length: 18 amino acids. The germline V gene encodes CDR1 WNHNN and CDR2 SYGVQD (reference sequence). CDR3 residues: CASSAHRKTFTSTDTQYF. The CDR3 DNA follows: TGCGCCAGCAGTGCCCACAGGAAAACTTTTACTAGCACAGATACGCAGTATTTT.

The CDR3 loop is CASSFEPGLAGGYTDTQYF. In nucleotides, the CDR3 is TGTGCCAGCAGCTTCGAACCGGGACTAGCGGGGGGGTACACAGATACGCAGTATTTT. V and J are TRBV7-8 and TRBJ2-3, with 16 bases lining up with TRBD2. Germline V gives CDR1 SGHVS, CDR2 FQNEAQ. V lost 3 bases and J lost 2; bases outside the gene matches: 8. This CDR3 is built from 19 residues.

This chain joins TRBV5-1 and TRBJ1-2; 7 bases are a match to TRBD1. The V and J ends lost 4 bases and 0 bases, in that order; junction bases with no gene match: 6. CDR1 and CDR2 from the germline V gene are SGHRS and YFSETQ. This CDR3 is 15 amino acids long. The CDR3 sequence is CASSPGTASNYGYTF. The CDR3 region has the DNA TGCGCCAGCAGCCCAGGGACAGCCTCTAACTATGGCTACACCTTC.

This chain links TRBV7-2 with TRBJ2-3; no clear D gene. Germline V gene lookup returns CDR1 SGHTA and CDR2 FQGNSA. Deletions cut 1 base from V and 3 bases from J, with 8 bases between. The CDR3 totals 14 residues. This CDR3 is CASSLVMRTDTQYF. CDR3 sequence (DNA): TGTGCCAGCAGCTTAGTTATGCGAACAGATACGCAGTATTTT.

The chain combines TRBV9 with TRBJ1-2; no clear D gene. Trimming stripped 5 bases from V and 5 bases from J, with 10 bases between. The CDR3 is 12 residues long. From germline, CDR1 is SGDLS and CDR2 YYNGEE. For the CDR3, the DNA is TGTGCCAGCAGTGACAACGGGTATGGCTACACCTTC. Translating gives CASSDNGYGYTF.

The chain carries TRBV5-1 and TRBJ2-7; 9 nucleotides line up with TRBD1. There are 17 residues in the CDR3. V was clipped by 4 bases and J by 0 bases; unmatched bases: 11. CDR1 is SGHRS and CDR2 is YFSETQ in the germline V gene. As DNA, the CDR3 is TGCGCCAGCAGCCTAATTAAGACAGGGGGATACTCCTACGAGCAGTACTTC. As protein: CASSLIKTGGYSYEQYF.

The chain has TRBV28 and TRBJ1-2, with D perhaps TRBD1 (5 bases). Trimming removed 5 bases from V and 5 bases from J, with 9 bases in between. CDR1 MDHEN and CDR2 SYDVKM come from the germline V gene. This CDR3 spans 12 amino acids. CDR3 sequence (DNA): TGTGCCAGCAGTGAACAGGTTTATGGCTACACCTTC. Its protein is CASSEQVYGYTF.

The V gene is TRBV9, the J gene TRBJ2-3; unclear D gene. The V end lost 0 bases, the J end lost 6 bases, and 17 bases lay between the germline ends. The length of the CDR3 is 16 residues. CDR1 and CDR2 from the germline V gene are SGDLS and YYNGEE. CDR3: CASSVVRSSGGDTQYF. In nucleotides, the CDR3 is TGTGCCAGCAGCGTAGTTAGGAGCTCAGGTGGGGATACGCAGTATTTT.

CDR3 DNA: TGTGCCAGCAGCGTATCCAGGGACACTGAAGCTTTCTTT. This codes for CASSVSRDTEAFF. V gene TRBV9 combines with J gene TRBJ1-1, with TRBD1 as a possible D gene (5 bases). Germline CDR1 and CDR2: SGDLS and YYNGEE. V gave up 1 base and J gave up 3 bases, with 7 bases separating them. This CDR3 is 13 amino acids long.

The chain combines TRBV7-9 with TRBJ2-7; 7 bases match TRBD1. Germline assignment: CDR1 SEHNR and CDR2 FQNEAQ (reference sequence). The V and J ends lost 5 bases and 5 bases, in that order; junction bases with no gene match: 9. CDR3 length: 14 amino acids. The CDR3 sequence is CASSLRQGSDEQYF. CDR3 coding DNA: TGTGCCAGCAGCCTACGACAGGGTAGCGACGAGCAGTACTTC.

The gene calls are TRBV2 and TRBJ2-2, with D uncertain. Germline V gives CDR1 SNHLY, CDR2 FYNNEI. Trimming took off 4 bases at V and 6 bases at J, with 12 bases between the two ends. This CDR3 is built from 14 residues. Here the CDR3 reads CASSARNNAGELFF. DNA of the CDR3: TGTGCCAGCAGTGCTAGAAACAACGCCGGGGAGCTGTTTTTT.

The CDR3 DNA is TGTGCCAGCAGCTTAGACCAAGGTACAGACTCTGGGGCCAACGTCCTGACTTTC. As protein: CASSLDQGTDSGANVLTF. The chain is built from TRBV7-9 and TRBJ2-6; D not certain. Trimming took off 1 base at V and 0 bases at J, with 13 bases between the two ends. CDR3 length: 18 residues. CDR1 and CDR2 from the germline V gene are SEHNR and FQNEAQ (reference sequence).

The V call is TRBV7-3, the J call TRBJ2-3; TRBD2 might be the D (5 bases). The germline gives CDR1 SGHTA, CDR2 FQGTGA. V lost 2 bases and J 4 bases, leaving 10 bases between the germline ends. CDR3 length: 14 amino acids. The CDR3 spells CASSLVASSDTQYF. As DNA, the CDR3 is TGTGCCAGCAGCTTAGTCGCTAGCTCAGATACGCAGTATTTT.

The chain links TRBV28 to TRBJ1-2, with D possibly being TRBD1 (6 bases). Germline V CDR1 and CDR2: MDHEN, SYDVKM. This CDR3 region has 16 residues. V dropped 2 bases and J dropped 4 bases, with 17 bases sitting between them. The CDR3 spells CASSLPPRGARYGYTF. The DNA of the CDR3 is TGTGCCAGCAGTTTACCCCCTAGGGGGGCGCGCTATGGCTACACCTTC.

This clone was seen once. The chain uses TRBV9 and TRBJ1-5, with D unclear. V lost 0 bases and J lost 0, with 7 bases in between. The CDR3 runs to 15 residues. The germline gives CDR1 SGDLS, CDR2 YYNGEE. This CDR3 is CASSVDAFSNQPQHF. CDR3 sequence (DNA): TGTGCCAGCAGCGTAGATGCGTTTAGCAATCAGCCCCAGCATTTT.

The chain couples TRBV7-2 to TRBJ2-7; 9 bases are shared with TRBD1. The CDR3 has 15 amino acids. Germline V CDR1 and CDR2: SGHTA, FQGNSA. Trimming removed 1 base from V and 4 bases from J; junction bases left unmatched: 5. CDR3 sequence reads: CASSLVGTGSYEQYF. The CDR3 nucleotides are TGTGCCAGCAGCTTAGTCGGGACAGGGAGTTACGAGCAGTACTTC.

The chain carries TRBV27 and TRBJ2-2; D gene ambiguous. The CDR3 spans 14 residues. V shed 4 bases and J shed 0 bases, with 6 bases lying between them. The germline V gene encodes CDR1 MNHEY and CDR2 SMNVEV (reference sequence). DNA for the CDR3: TGTGCCAGCAGTTCCTCCCCGAACACCGGGGAGCTGTTTTTT. Translated, it gives CASSSSPNTGELFF.